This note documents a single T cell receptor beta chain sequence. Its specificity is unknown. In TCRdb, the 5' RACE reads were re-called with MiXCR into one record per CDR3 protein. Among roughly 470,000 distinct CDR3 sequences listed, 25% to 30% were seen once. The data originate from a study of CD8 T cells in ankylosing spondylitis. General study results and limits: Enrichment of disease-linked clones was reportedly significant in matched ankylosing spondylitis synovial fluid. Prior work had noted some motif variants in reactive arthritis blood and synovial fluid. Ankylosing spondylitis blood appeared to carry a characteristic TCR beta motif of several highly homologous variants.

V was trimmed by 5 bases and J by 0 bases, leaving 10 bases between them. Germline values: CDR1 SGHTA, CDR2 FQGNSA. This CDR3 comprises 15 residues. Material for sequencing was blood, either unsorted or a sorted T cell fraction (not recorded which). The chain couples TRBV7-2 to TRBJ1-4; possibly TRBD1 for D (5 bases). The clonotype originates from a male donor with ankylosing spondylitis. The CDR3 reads CASSRGPSTNEKLFF. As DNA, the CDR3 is TGTGCCAGCAGCCGGGGCCCTTCAACTAATGAAAAACTGTTTTTT.